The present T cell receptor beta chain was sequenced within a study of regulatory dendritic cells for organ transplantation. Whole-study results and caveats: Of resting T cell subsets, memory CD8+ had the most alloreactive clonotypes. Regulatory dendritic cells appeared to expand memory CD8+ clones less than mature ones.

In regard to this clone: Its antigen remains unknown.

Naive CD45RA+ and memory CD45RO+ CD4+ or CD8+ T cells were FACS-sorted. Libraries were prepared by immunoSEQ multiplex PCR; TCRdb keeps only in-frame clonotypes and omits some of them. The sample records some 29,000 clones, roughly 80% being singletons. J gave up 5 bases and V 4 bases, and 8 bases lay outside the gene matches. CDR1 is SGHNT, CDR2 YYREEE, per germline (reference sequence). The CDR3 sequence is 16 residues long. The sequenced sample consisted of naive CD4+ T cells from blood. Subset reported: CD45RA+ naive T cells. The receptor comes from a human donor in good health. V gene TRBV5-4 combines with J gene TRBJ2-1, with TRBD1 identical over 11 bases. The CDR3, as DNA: TGTGCCAGCAGCCAAGGTGGGACAGGGGGAAACAATGAGCAGTTCTTC. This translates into CASSQGGTGGNNEQFF.